The source of this T cell receptor beta chain is a study of shared clonotypes between healthy human individuals. Broader study findings: What limited the represented genetic and exposure-history diversity was the small number of donors. Read depth was anticipated to influence clonotype sharing among donors.

Using immunoSEQ multiplex PCR, the repertoire was profiled, and TCRdb retains in-frame clones only, with some absent. The data show about 2.2 million clones, 85% to 95% seen once. Comments on this clone: Its antigen is undetermined.

CDR1 and CDR2 (germline): SGHVS, FQNEAQ. Trimming took off 1 base at V and 3 bases at J, with 10 bases between the two ends. This CDR3 has 14 residues. Naivety among CD8 cells was defined by CD45RO negativity and positive CCR7 selection, thereby excluding terminally differentiated effector memory CD45RA+ cells. This chain joins TRBV7-8 and TRBJ2-7; D gene ambiguous. Material: naive CD8+ T cells from PBMCs. This clonotype was sampled from a man between 18 and 29 years old in good health. Some clones in this sample may be carry-over from other donors' samples. CDR3 amino acids: CASSLGTKSYEQYF. The CDR3 nucleotides read TGTGCCAGCAGCTTAGGAACCAAGAGCTACGAGCAGTACTTC.